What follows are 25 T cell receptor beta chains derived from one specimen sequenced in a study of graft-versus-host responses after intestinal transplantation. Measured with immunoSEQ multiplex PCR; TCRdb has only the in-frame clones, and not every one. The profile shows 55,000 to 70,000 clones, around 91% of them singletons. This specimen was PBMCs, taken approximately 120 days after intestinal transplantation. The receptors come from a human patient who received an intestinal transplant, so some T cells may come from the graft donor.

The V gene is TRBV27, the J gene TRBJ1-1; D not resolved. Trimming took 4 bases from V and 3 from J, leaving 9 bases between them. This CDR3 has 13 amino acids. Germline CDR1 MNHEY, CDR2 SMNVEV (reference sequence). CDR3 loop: CASSSVAHTEAFF. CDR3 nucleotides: TGTGCCAGCAGTTCCGTAGCACACACTGAAGCTTTCTTT.

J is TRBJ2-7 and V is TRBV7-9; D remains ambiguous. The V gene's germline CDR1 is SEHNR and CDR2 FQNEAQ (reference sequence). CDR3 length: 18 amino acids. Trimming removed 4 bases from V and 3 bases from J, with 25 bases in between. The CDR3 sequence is CASSSQPRTKLGIYEQYF. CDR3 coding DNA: TGTGCCAGCAGCTCCCAGCCCCGGACGAAGTTGGGGATCTACGAGCAGTACTTC.

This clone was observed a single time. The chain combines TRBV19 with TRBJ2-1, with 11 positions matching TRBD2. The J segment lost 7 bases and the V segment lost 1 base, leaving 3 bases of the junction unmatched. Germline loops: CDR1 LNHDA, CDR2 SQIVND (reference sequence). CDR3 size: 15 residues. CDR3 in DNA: TGTGCCAGTAGTATAGTAGCGGGGGGGCTGAATGAGCAGTTCTTC. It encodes CASSIVAGGLNEQFF.

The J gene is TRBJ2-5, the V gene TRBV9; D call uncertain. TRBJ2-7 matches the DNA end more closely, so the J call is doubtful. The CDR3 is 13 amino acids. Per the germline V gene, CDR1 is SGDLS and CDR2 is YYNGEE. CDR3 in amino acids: CASSPSRSYEQYF. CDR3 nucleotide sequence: TGTGCCAGCAGCCCCTCCCGCAGTTACGAGCAGTACTTC.

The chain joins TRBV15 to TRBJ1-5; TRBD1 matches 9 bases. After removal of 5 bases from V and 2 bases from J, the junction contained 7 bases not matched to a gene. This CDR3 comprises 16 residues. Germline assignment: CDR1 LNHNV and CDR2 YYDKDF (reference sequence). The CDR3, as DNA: TGTGCCACCAGCGGAACCGACAGGGGGGGCAATCAGCCCCAGCATTTT. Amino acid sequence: CATSGTDRGGNQPQHF.

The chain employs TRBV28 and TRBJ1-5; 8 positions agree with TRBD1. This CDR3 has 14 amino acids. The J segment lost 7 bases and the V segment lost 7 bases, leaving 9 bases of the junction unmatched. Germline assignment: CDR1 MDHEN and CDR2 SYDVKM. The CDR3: CASTQDRDRQPQHF. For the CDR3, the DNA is TGTGCCAGCACCCAGGACAGGGATAGACAGCCCCAGCATTTT.

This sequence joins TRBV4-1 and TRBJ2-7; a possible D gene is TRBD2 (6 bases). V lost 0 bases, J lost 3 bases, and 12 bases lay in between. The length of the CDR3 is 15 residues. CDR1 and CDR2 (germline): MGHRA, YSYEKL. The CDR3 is CASSQDIQGGYEQYF. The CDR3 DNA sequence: TGCGCCAGCAGCCAAGATATCCAGGGAGGCTACGAGCAGTACTTC.

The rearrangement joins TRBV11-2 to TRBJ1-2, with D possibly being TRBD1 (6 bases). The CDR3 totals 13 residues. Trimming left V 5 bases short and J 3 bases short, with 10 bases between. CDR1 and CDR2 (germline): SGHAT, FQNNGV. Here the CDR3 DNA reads TGTGCCAGCAGCCTCGGACAGTACTATGGCTACACCTTC. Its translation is CASSLGQYYGYTF. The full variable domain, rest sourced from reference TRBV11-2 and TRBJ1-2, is EAGVAQSPRYKIIEKRQSVAFWCNPISGHATLYWYQQILGQGPKLLIQFQNNGVVDDSQLPKDRFSAERLKGVDSTLKIQPAKLEDSAVYLCASSLGQYYGYTFGSGTRLTVV.

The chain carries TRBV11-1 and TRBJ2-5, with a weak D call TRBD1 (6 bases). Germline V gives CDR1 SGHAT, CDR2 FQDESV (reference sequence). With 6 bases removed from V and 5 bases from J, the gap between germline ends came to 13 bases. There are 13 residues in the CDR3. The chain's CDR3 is CASSSTGRETQYF. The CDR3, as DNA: TGTGCCAGCAGTTCTACAGGGCGGGAGACCCAGTACTTC.

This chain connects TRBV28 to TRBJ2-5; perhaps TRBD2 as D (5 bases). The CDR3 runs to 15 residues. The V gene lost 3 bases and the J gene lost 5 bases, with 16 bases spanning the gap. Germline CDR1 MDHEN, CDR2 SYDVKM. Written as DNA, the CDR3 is TGTGCCAGCAGTTTCAGTCCCTCGGGCGGGGAGACCCAGTACTTC. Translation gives CASSFSPSGGETQYF.

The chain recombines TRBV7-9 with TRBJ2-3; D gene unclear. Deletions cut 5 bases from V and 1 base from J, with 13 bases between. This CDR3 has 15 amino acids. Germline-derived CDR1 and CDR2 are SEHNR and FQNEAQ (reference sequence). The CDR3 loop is CASSPVVPGTDTQYF. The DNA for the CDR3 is TGTGCCAGCAGCCCCGTTGTCCCGGGCACAGATACGCAGTATTTT. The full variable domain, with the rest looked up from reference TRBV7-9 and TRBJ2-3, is DTGVSQNPRHKITKRGQNVTFRCDPISEHNRLYWYRQTLGQGPEFLTYFQNEAQLEKSRLLSDRFSAERPKGSFSTLEIQRTEQGDSAMYLCASSPVVPGTDTQYFGPGTRLTVL.

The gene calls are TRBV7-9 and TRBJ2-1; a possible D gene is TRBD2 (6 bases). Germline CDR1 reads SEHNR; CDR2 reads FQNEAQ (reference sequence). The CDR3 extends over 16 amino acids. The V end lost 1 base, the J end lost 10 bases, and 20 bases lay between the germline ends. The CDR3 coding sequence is TGTGCCAGCAGCTTAGAGGAGGGAGGCCCTGCCGTCGAGCAGTTCTTC. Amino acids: CASSLEEGGPAVEQFF. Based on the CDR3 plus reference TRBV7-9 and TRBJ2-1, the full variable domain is DTGVSQNPRHKITKRGQNVTFRCDPISEHNRLYWYRQTLGQGPEFLTYFQNEAQLEKSRLLSDRFSAERPKGSFSTLEIQRTEQGDSAMYLCASSLEEGGPAVEQFFGPGTRLTVL.

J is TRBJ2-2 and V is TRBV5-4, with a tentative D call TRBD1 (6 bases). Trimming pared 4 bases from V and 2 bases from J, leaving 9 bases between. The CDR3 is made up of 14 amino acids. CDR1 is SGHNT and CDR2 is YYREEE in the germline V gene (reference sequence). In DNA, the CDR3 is TGTGCCAGCAGCCATGGGACAAACACCGGGGAGCTGTTTTTT. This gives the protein CASSHGTNTGELFF.

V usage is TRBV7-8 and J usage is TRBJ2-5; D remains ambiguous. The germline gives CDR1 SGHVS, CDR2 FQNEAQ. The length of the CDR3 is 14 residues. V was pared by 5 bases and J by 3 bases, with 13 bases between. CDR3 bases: TGTGCCAGCAGCCCAGACTGGGTCGAAGAGACCCAGTACTTC. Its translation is CASSPDWVEETQYF.

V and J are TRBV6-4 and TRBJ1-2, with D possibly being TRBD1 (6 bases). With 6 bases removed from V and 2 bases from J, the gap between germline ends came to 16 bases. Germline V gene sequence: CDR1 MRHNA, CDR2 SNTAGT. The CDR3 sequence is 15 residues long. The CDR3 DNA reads TGTGCCAGCAGGATGGGACATTCATCCAACTATGGCTACACCTTC. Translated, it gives CASRMGHSSNYGYTF.

This CDR3 is CASSQRGSGELFF. The CDR3 DNA follows: TGTGCCAGCAGCCAACGGGGTTCCGGGGAGCTGTTTTTT. The gene calls are TRBV14 and TRBJ2-2, with D possibly TRBD2 on 5 matching bases. This CDR3 has 13 amino acids. V was cut by 2 bases and J by 6 bases, with 7 bases left in between. Germline assignment: CDR1 SGHDN and CDR2 FVKESK. The variable domain in full, with the rest retrieved from reference TRBV14 and TRBJ2-2, is EAGVTQFPSHSVIEKGQTVTLRCDPISGHDNLYWYRRVMGKEIKFLLHFVKESKQDESGMPNNRFLAERTGGTYSTLKVQPAELEDSGVYFCASSQRGSGELFFGEGSRLTVL.

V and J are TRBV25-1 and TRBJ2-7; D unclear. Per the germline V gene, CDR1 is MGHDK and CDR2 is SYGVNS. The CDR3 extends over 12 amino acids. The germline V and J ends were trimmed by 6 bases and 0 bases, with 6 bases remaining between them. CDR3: CASRDHSYEQYF. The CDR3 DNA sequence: TGTGCCAGCAGGGACCACTCCTACGAGCAGTACTTC.

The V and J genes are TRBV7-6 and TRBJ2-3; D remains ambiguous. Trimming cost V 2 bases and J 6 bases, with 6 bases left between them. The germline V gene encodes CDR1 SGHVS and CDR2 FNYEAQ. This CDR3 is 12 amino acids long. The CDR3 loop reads CASSLTEDTQYF. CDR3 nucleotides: TGTGCCAGCAGCTTAACGGAGGATACGCAGTATTTT.

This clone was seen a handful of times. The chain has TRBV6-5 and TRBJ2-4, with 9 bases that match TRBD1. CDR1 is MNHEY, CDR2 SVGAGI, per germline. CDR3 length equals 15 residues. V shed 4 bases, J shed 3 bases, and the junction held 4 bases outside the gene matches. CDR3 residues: CASSSPGQGKNIQYF. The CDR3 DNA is TGTGCCAGCAGTTCACCGGGACAGGGCAAAAACATTCAGTACTTC.

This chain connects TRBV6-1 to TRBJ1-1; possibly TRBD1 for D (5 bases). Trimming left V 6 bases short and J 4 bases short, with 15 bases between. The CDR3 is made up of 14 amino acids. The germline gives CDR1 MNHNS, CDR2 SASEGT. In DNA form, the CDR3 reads TGTGCCAGCAGGGTAGACAGTAGGCTCACTGAAGCTTTCTTT. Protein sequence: CASRVDSRLTEAFF.

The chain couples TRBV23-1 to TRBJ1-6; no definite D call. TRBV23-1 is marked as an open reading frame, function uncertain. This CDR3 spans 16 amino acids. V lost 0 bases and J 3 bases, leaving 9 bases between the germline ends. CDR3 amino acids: CASSQSEPDYNSPLHF. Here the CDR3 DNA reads TGCGCCAGCAGTCAATCCGAGCCTGACTATAATTCACCCCTCCACTTT.

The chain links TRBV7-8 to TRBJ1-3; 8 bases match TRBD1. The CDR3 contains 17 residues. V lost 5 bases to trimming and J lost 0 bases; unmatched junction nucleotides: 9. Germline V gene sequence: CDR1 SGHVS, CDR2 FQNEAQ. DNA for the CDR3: TGTGCCAGCAGCATGAACAGGGGGGGACTCTCTGGAAACACCATATATTTT. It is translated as CASSMNRGGLSGNTIYF.

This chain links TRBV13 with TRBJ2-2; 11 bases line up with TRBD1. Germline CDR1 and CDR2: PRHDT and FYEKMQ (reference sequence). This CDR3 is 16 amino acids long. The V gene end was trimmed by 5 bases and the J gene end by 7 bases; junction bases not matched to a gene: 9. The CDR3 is CASSPRTGGEDGELFF. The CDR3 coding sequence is TGTGCCAGCAGCCCCAGGACAGGGGGCGAGGACGGGGAGCTGTTTTTT.

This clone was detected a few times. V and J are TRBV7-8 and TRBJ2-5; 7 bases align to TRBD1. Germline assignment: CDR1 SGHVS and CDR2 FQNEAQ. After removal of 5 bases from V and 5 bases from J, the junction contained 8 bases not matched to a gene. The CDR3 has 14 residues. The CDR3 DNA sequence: TGTGCCAGCAGCCAACGGGACAGCGGCGAGACCCAGTACTTC. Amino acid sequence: CASSQRDSGETQYF.

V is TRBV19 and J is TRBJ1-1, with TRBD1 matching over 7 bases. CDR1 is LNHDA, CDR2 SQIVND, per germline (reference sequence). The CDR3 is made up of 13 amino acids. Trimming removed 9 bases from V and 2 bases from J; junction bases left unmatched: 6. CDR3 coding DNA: TGTGCCAGCGATTCAGGGGGAAACACTGAAGCTTTCTTT. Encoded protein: CASDSGGNTEAFF.